These T cell receptor beta chains were read from a single sample in a study of blood T cell repertoires in COVID-19. The method was immunoSEQ multiplex PCR; TCRdb's version includes in-frame clones alone and lacks a portion of them. The table has just under 350,000 clones, under 95% seen once. Material for sequencing was peripheral blood. All receptors come from a woman aged 18-29 years who had recovered from COVID-19. The CDR3 runs from the conserved cysteine through the conserved F or W. The D gene is left open where the match is weak. Where a row states a size, it is once, few, many or the class of an expanded clone; other rows omit it.

J gene,V gene,clone size,D gene,CDR3 DNA,CDR3 protein
TRBJ1-3,TRBV4-3,.,.,TGCGCCAGCAGCCAAGATCGGGGGATCTCTGGAAACACCATATATTTT,CASSQDRGISGNTIYF
TRBJ1-1,TRBV5-5,.,.,TGTGCCAGCAGCTTGGAAAGGGGTTTGAACACTGAAGCTTTCTTT,CASSLERGLNTEAFF
TRBJ2-2,TRBV9,.,TRBD2,TGTGCCAGCAGCGTTCTAGCGGATACCGGGGAGCTGTTTTTT,CASSVLADTGELFF
TRBJ1-2,TRBV7-8,.,.,TGTGCCAGCAGCTCCTATAGGGGCTACGGCTACACCTTC,CASSSYRGYGYTF
TRBJ2-1,TRBV10-1,.,TRBD2,TGCGCCAGCAGTGAGTCGGTGACTAGCGGGGGACAGTCGGATGAGCAGTTCTTC,CASSESVTSGGQSDEQFF
TRBJ2-3,TRBV7-9,.,.,TGTGCCAGCAGAGACCTAGCGCATATCACAGATACGCAGTATTTT,CASRDLAHITDTQYF
TRBJ2-5,TRBV13,.,TRBD2,TGTGCCATCCGACTAACACTAGCGGGAGGGAGAGGGGAGACCCAGTACTTC,CAIRLTLAGGRGETQYF
TRBJ2-5,TRBV7-8,.,.,TGTGCCAGCAGCTTGGGCAGAGAGACCCAGTACTTC,CASSLGRETQYF
TRBJ1-2,TRBV6-5,.,.,TGTGCCAGCACCCTATCCCCGGGGAACTATGGCTACACCTTC,CASTLSPGNYGYTF
TRBJ1-1,TRBV19,.,.,TGTGCCAGTAGCTCACAGGGCTCGAACACTGAAGCTTTCTTT,CASSSQGSNTEAFF
TRBJ2-4,TRBV5-1,.,TRBD2,TGCGCCAGCAGCTTGGGGCTAGCGGGAGGGCCCAAGGGCAAAAACATTCAGTACTTC,CASSLGLAGGPKGKNIQYF
TRBJ1-5,TRBV24-1,.,TRBD1,TGTGCCACGGAGGGGACAGGGGATAAGCCCCAGCATTTT,CATEGTGDKPQHF
TRBJ2-1,TRBV10-1,.,.,TGCGCCAGCAGTGAGAGGCCGGAGGGGTACAATGAGCAGTTCTTC,CASSERPEGYNEQFF
TRBJ1-2,TRBV24-1,.,TRBD1,TGTGCCACACAGGGGGCGACTACGAATAACTATGGCTACACCTTC,CATQGATTNNYGYTF
TRBJ1-4,TRBV6-5,.,.,TGTGCCAGCAGTCCGGCGGGGAGTACTAATGAAAAACTGTTTTTT,CASSPAGSTNEKLFF
TRBJ1-1,TRBV21-1,.,.,TGTGCCAGCACCAAAGGACAGGGCCTGAACACTGAAGCTTTCTTT,CASTKGQGLNTEAFF
TRBJ2-1,TRBV6-5,once,TRBD2,TGTGCCAGCAGGGATTATAGCGGGAATGAGCAGTTCTTC,CASRDYSGNEQFF
TRBJ2-1,TRBV12-5,.,.,TGTGCTAGTGGTTTGGCCCTAGGCGTTAACTCCTACAATGAGCAGTTCTTC,CASGLALGVNSYNEQFF
TRBJ1-1,TRBV7-9,.,.,TGTGCCAGCAGCTTAGGCCAGGGGACGACTGAAGCTTTCTTT,CASSLGQGTTEAFF
TRBJ1-1,TRBV7-8,once,.,TGTGCCAGCAGCTTTCTGAGCACTGAAGCTTTCTTT,CASSFLSTEAFF
TRBJ1-1,TRBV19,once,.,TGTGCCAGTAGTATAAGACAATTTGAAGCTTTCTTT,CASSIRQFEAFF
TRBJ1-4,TRBV11-2,.,TRBD1,TGTGCCAGCAGCCACCACAGGGGGCCTAATGAAAAACTGTTTTTT,CASSHHRGPNEKLFF
TRBJ2-3,TRBV3-1/TRBV3-2,.,TRBD2,TGTGCCAGCAGCCGACACCCGGGACTAGCAACAGATACGCAGTATTTT,CASSRHPGLATDTQYF
TRBJ1-2,TRBV5-1,.,.,TGCGCCAGCAGCTTCGGGACACCTTACGTCGGCTACACCTTC,CASSFGTPYVGYTF
TRBJ1-1,TRBV4-3,.,.,TGCGCCAGCAGCCAAGATACAGAGAACACTGAAGCTTTCTTT,CASSQDTENTEAFF
TRBJ1-5,TRBV19,.,.,TGTGCCAGTCAACCCGGGAAAGCAAAGAATCAGCCCCAGCATTTT,CASQPGKAKNQPQHF
TRBJ2-3,TRBV4-1,.,TRBD1,TGCGCCAGCAGCCAGGCAGGGGGAACAGATACGCAGTATTTT,CASSQAGGTDTQYF
TRBJ2-3,TRBV5-6,.,.,TGTGCCAGCAGCTTGCTCCGAGGGATTGACACAGATACGCAGTATTTT,CASSLLRGIDTDTQYF
TRBJ2-1,TRBV24-1,.,.,TGTGCCACCAGTGAGCCCCCCCTAGCGACCGCACGCAATGAGCAGTTCTTC,CATSEPPLATARNEQFF
TRBJ1-1,TRBV5-1,.,.,TGCGCCAGCAGCTTGGGGTTTCGTGCGGGGATGAACACTGAAGCTTTCTTT,CASSLGFRAGMNTEAFF
TRBJ2-3,TRBV11-2,once,.,TGTGCCAGCAGCCACCCGGGGGAAGGGGGCTCAGATACGCAGTATTTT,CASSHPGEGGSDTQYF
TRBJ1-2,TRBV7-2,.,.,TGTGCCAGCAGCTTAGAGCCCCGTAATGGCTACACCTTC,CASSLEPRNGYTF
TRBJ2-2,TRBV6-2/TRBV6-3,once,TRBD1,TGTGCCAGCAGTTATTCTGGACAGGACTCCGGGGAGCTGTTTTTT,CASSYSGQDSGELFF
TRBJ1-1,TRBV19,.,.,TGTGCCACCTCCGACGGGGGTTACGGCACTGAAGCTTTCTTT,CATSDGGYGTEAFF
TRBJ2-1,TRBV6-1,medium-sized,.,TGTGCCAGCAGTGATGAGAAGGGGTCCTACAATGAGCAGTTCTTC,CASSDEKGSYNEQFF